Below, one T cell receptor (beta chain) is given with its context. As yet, its antigen is unknown. PCR was performed using 60 Vbeta and 13 Jbeta primers. TCRdb's table, derived via immunoSEQ multiplex PCR, lists solely in-frame clones and lacks some. Among approximately 120,000 clones, roughly 77% were seen once, and the ten largest hold 0.85% to 1.4%. The entry originates in a study of cytomegalovirus exposure and HLA in healthy donors. Study results and limitations: V- and J-gene trimming of TCR beta was linked (in a later analysis) to a missense DCLRE1C variant. What a later analysis showed was that several of the most significant clusters appeared linked to common viral pathogens. Reports showed the classifier diagnosing cytomegalovirus status with high specificity and sensitivity.

V trimming: 8 bases; J trimming: 4 bases; junction bases outside the gene matches: 13. Germline-derived CDR1 and CDR2 are MGHRA and YSYEKL. CDR3 length: 15 residues. V and J are TRBV4-1 and TRBJ2-5; TRBD2 agrees at 7 bases. Sequencing was done on a sample of PBMCs. The receptor was isolated from a woman under 40 in good health and CMV-seronegative. CDR3 in DNA: TGCGCCAGCCAGCTCCTCCCAGCGGGGTTAGAGACCCAGTACTTC. It translates to CASQLLPAGLETQYF.